The clone carrying this T cell receptor beta chain showed up just once. The data stem from a study of shared clonotypes between healthy human individuals. This CDR3 has 15 residues. Per the germline V gene, CDR1 is WNHNN and CDR2 is SYGVQD (reference sequence). V lost 9 bases to trimming and J lost 2 bases; unmatched junction nucleotides: 7. The protocol was immunoSEQ multiplex PCR, while the TCRdb copy is restricted to in-frame clones and leaves out a portion. Altogether around 1.1 million clones are present, around 78% being singletons, with the ten largest covering roughly 0.61%. This TCR came from a man in his late teens or twenties in good health. Some clones in this sample may be carry-over from other donors' samples. The rearrangement links TRBV10-1 to TRBJ2-3, with 11 bases lining up with TRBD2. The specimen was memory CD4+ T cells from PBMCs. This sample's subset: CD45RA-negative fraction. In DNA, the CDR3 is TGCGCCAGGCCGGGGACTAGCGGATACACAGATACGCAGTATTTT. Protein sequence: CARPGTSGYTDTQYF.